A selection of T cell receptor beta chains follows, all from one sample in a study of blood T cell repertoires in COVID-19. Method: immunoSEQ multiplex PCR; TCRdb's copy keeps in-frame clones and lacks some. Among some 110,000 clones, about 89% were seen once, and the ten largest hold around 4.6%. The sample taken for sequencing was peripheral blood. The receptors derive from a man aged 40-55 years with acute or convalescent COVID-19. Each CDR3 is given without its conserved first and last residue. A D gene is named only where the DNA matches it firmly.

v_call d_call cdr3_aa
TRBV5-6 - ASSSRLGQAGKNTGELF
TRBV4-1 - ASSQVQGSYEQY
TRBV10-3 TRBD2 AIRSGGGSSYNEQF
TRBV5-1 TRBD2 ASSFERGGPYNEQF
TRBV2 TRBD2 ASPTSGGAYNEQF
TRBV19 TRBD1 ASSIAGQGTYEQY
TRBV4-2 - ASSPAGRDEKLF
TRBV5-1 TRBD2 ASSLGSGSVAEQY
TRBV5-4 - ASSLGLRGGFGYT
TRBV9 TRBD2 ASSVEAGGRETQY
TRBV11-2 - ASSLDRDTEAF
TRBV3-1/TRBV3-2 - ASSQDRMNTEAF
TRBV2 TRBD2 ASSELAGVSYEQY
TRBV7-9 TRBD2 ASSLAAGVGELF
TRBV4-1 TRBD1 ASSQSPGTGYYGYT
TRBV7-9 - ASSPVGGSYNEQF
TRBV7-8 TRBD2 ASSFWGLAEDNEQF
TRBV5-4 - ASSLAGGSTDTQY